This T cell receptor beta chain was captured by sequencing in a study of PD-1 blockade in classical Hodgkin lymphoma. Study as a whole: Administration of nivolumab to patients was at 3 mg/kg intravenously every 2 weeks.

This clone has a handful of counts. The antigen remains unidentified. Notes on the study in general: A significant rise in TCR diversity by C4D1 was seen for CD4+ but not CD8+ cells. Diminished baseline TCR diversity has been reported in newly diagnosed patients relative to healthy donors.

All the patients suffered relapse after autologous stem cell transplantation, and brentuximab vedotin exposure differed. Best responses fell into complete response, partial response or progressive disease. Repertoires were generated with immunoSEQ multiplex PCR, while TCRdb's copy carries only in-frame clones and drops some. This sample carries about 4,200 clones, less than 75% of them seen once, and the ten largest clones take about 9%. The material was peripheral blood mononuclear cells (PBMCs), obtained before the second cycle of nivolumab. The receptor was isolated from a human donor with classical Hodgkin lymphoma.

CDR3 in DNA: TGTGCCAGCAGCTTGGCCGCGGCAGCGTCCTACGAGCAGTACTTC. The encoded protein is CASSLAAAASYEQYF. This chain uses TRBV5-6 with TRBJ2-7; D gene unclear. CDR1 is SGHDT and CDR2 is YYEEEE in the germline V gene. Between the trimmed V and J ends, which lost 0 bases and 1 base, there was a span of 11 bases. CDR3 size: 15 residues.